These 17 T cell receptor beta chains were all obtained from the same sample, sequenced in a study of blood T cell repertoires in COVID-19. The protocol was immunoSEQ multiplex PCR, while the TCRdb copy is restricted to in-frame clones and leaves out a portion. This table has about 120,000 clones, more than 70% appearing once. Sequencing was performed on peripheral blood. The receptors were gathered from a human donor in a cohort sampled during active COVID-19.

V gene TRBV25-1 combines with J gene TRBJ2-5; perhaps TRBD2 as D (7 bases). The CDR3 is 16 amino acids. Germline V CDR1 and CDR2: MGHDK, SYGVNS. V lost 3 bases to trimming and J lost 1 base, with 15 bases between them. CDR3 protein: CASSERGGLGQETQYF. CDR3 nucleotide sequence: TGTGCCAGCAGTGAGAGGGGGGGCTTAGGCCAAGAGACCCAGTACTTC.

The chain has TRBV6-2 or TRBV6-3 and TRBJ2-1; 8 bases are a match to TRBD2. Unmatched junction bases numbered 7, after V lost 0 bases and J lost 6 bases. The germline V gene has CDR1 MNHEY and CDR2 SVGEGT. The CDR3 is 16 residues long. For the CDR3, the DNA is TGTGCCAGCAGTTACTCGATCCTAGCGGGTCCCAATGAGCAGTTCTTC. Its protein product is CASSYSILAGPNEQFF.

This chain uses TRBV19 with TRBJ1-6, with TRBD1 matching over 7 bases. Germline V gene lookup returns CDR1 LNHDA and CDR2 SQIVND (reference sequence). V lost 4 bases, J lost 0 bases, and 9 bases stayed unmatched. CDR3 length: 18 residues. The CDR3 DNA reads TGTGCCAGTAGTAACCGACAGGGACTTGCCTCCTATAATTCACCCCTCCACTTT. Protein sequence: CASSNRQGLASYNSPLHF.

The chain couples TRBV19 to TRBJ1-2; 9 nucleotides match TRBD1. CDR3 length: 15 residues. CDR1 and CDR2 from the germline V gene are LNHDA and SQIVND (reference sequence). The V and J ends lost 4 bases and 4 bases, in that order; junction bases with no gene match: 7. The CDR3 sequence is CASSSTGQGGYGYTF. The CDR3 DNA is TGTGCCAGTAGTAGTACGGGACAGGGAGGCTATGGCTACACCTTC.

A word on this clone: Relative to the germline gene, one junction end is altered; a read error may explain this. The chain is built from TRBV7-2 and TRBJ2-1, with D uncertain. This CDR3 is 14 amino acids long. Germline values: CDR1 SGHTA, CDR2 FQGNSA. The CDR3 protein is CAGSLVTGYNEQFF. Here the CDR3 DNA reads TGTGCCGGCAGCTTAGTGACGGGCTACAATGAGCAGTTCTTC.

The CDR3 DNA is TGTGCCAGCAGCCCGCCGGGACAGGGAACAACTAATGAAAAACTGTTTTTT. Protein: CASSPPGQGTTNEKLFF. The chain couples TRBV21-1 to TRBJ1-4; TRBD1 is taken as the D call from the table, unchecked against the DNA. TRBV21-1 is shown as a pseudogene. CDR3 size: 17 residues.

This chain connects TRBV28 to TRBJ2-7, with 11 bases identical to TRBD2. The length of the CDR3 is 15 residues. Unmatched junction bases numbered 9, after V lost 4 bases and J lost 7 bases. Germline loops: CDR1 MDHEN, CDR2 SYDVKM. The CDR3 sequence: CASSSQLAGEGEQYF. CDR3 nucleotide sequence: TGTGCCAGCAGTTCCCAACTAGCGGGAGAGGGGGAGCAGTACTTC.

The gene calls are TRBV20-1 and TRBJ2-3; D is possibly TRBD1 (6 bases). Germline V gene data show CDR1 as DFQATT and CDR2 as SNEGSKA (reference sequence). The CDR3 sequence is 10 residues long. The DNA for the CDR3 is TGCAGCCGGGGACAAGATACGCAGTATTTT. Protein sequence: CSRGQDTQYF.

The V gene is TRBV20-1, the J gene TRBJ1-2; maybe TRBD1 (5 bases). The V gene's germline CDR1 is DFQATT and CDR2 SNEGSKA (reference sequence). The CDR3 runs 10 residues. V was pared by 5 bases and J by 4 bases, with 5 bases between. The CDR3 bases are TGCAGTGCTGACAGCTATGGCTACACCTTC. Its protein is CSADSYGYTF.

This clone was seen a single time. This chain connects TRBV29-1 to TRBJ2-7; maybe TRBD2 (6 bases). This CDR3 is 13 amino acids long. The germline CDR1 and CDR2 sequences are SQVTM and ANQGSEA. Trimming pared 5 bases from V and 3 bases from J, leaving 14 bases between. CDR3 nucleotides: TGCAGCGTTAAGATTGGGGGGTTCTACGAGCAGTACTTC. It specifies CSVKIGGFYEQYF.

The V call is TRBV6-6, the J call TRBJ2-5; maybe TRBD1 (6 bases). The germline gives CDR1 MNHNY, CDR2 SVGAGI (reference sequence). The CDR3 is 15 residues long. V lost 2 bases, J lost 2 bases, and 12 bases lay in between. CDR3 residues: CASSYPRQVQETQYF. The CDR3 DNA reads as TGTGCCAGCAGTTACCCGCGACAGGTACAAGAGACCCAGTACTTC.

The rearrangement joins TRBV28 to TRBJ2-1; TRBD2 might be the D (6 bases). Trimming removed 3 bases at V and 10 bases at J, with 13 bases between. CDR1 is MDHEN and CDR2 is SYDVKM in the germline V gene. The CDR3 runs to 13 residues. The CDR3 protein is CASSFQLAFEQFF. Here the CDR3 DNA reads TGTGCCAGCAGTTTCCAACTAGCTTTCGAGCAGTTCTTC. Combining the CDR3 with reference TRBV28 and TRBJ2-1 gives the whole variable domain DVKVTQSSRYLVKRTGEKVFLECVQDMDHENMFWYRQDPGLGLRLIYFSYDVKMKEKGDIPEGYSVSREKKERFSLILESASTNQTSMYLCASSFQLAFEQFFGPGTRLTVL.

J is TRBJ1-2 and V is TRBV11-2; weak D call: TRBD1 (6 bases). The V end was cut by 5 bases, the J end by 4 bases, with 14 bases between. CDR3 length equals 14 residues. Germline CDR1 SGHAT, CDR2 FQNNGV. CDR3 sequence (DNA): TGTGCCAGCAGCCCGGGACAACGGGTCTATGGCTACACCTTC. Translating it yields CASSPGQRVYGYTF.

This rearrangement joins TRBV10-1 to TRBJ2-3, with D possibly matching TRBD2 (5 bases). Looked up from germline, CDR1 is WNHNN and CDR2 is SYGVQD (reference sequence). Trimming stripped 4 bases from V and 4 bases from J, with 12 bases between. The CDR3 loop spans 14 amino acids. CDR3 protein: CASSALANPDTQYF. The CDR3 nucleotides are TGCGCCAGCAGTGCCTTAGCGAACCCAGATACGCAGTATTTT.

This clone was observed a handful of times. The CDR3 nucleotides read TGTGCCAGAAGCTTGACTCTAGCGGCATCCTACAATGAGCAGTTCTTC. Protein sequence: CARSLTLAASYNEQFF. The gene calls are TRBV5-3 and TRBJ2-1, with 7 bases fitting TRBD2. TRBV5-3 is marked as an open reading frame, function uncertain. The CDR3 runs to 16 residues. V lost 1 base to trimming and J lost 1 base; unmatched junction nucleotides: 5.

The gene calls are TRBV7-8 and TRBJ2-6, with 10 bases lining up with TRBD2. The length of the CDR3 is 18 residues. Trimming cost V 2 bases and J 0 bases; bases outside gene matches: 4. Germline lookup yields CDR1 SGHVS and CDR2 FQNEAQ. The CDR3, as DNA: TGTGCCAGCAGCTTATCTAGCGGGAGATACTCTGGGGCCAACGTCCTGACTTTC. It specifies CASSLSSGRYSGANVLTF.

The table lists this clone with a count of one. This chain uses TRBV6-5 with TRBJ1-2; TRBD1 matches at 9 bases. V lost 6 bases to trimming and J lost 4 bases; unmatched junction nucleotides: 6. The CDR3 is made up of 14 amino acids. Germline V gene sequence: CDR1 MNHEY, CDR2 SVGAGI. The CDR3 reads CASSGQGILYGYTF. CDR3 sequence (DNA): TGTGCCAGCAGCGGACAGGGGATCCTCTATGGCTACACCTTC.